A selection of T cell receptor beta chains follows, all from one sample in a study of shared clonotypes between healthy human individuals. TCRdb's table, derived via immunoSEQ multiplex PCR, lists solely in-frame clones and lacks some. The repertoire holds about 2.4 million clones, with over 85% as singletons. Sequencing input: naive CD4+ T cells sorted from blood. Every receptor here comes from a man between 18 and 29 years old in good health. Both conserved end residues are part of each CDR3. Each record gives: clone size, D gene, J gene, V gene, CDR3 protein, CDR3 DNA. D genes are given only for firm matches. Not all rows give a size; the values are once, few, many and, for expanded clones, a class.

NA NA TRBJ2-5 TRBV12-5 CASGLYPRGGGWETQYF TGTGCTAGTGGTTTGTACCCTAGAGGGGGTGGCTGGGAGACCCAGTACTTC
NA NA TRBJ1-6 TRBV7-8 CASSYRVENSPLHF TGTGCCAGCAGCTACAGGGTTGAGAATTCACCCCTCCACTTT
NA TRBD1 TRBJ2-5 TRBV4-1 CASSQAGTGGSQETQYF TGCGCCAGCAGCCAAGCGGGGACAGGGGGCTCGCAAGAGACCCAGTACTTC
NA TRBD1 TRBJ2-1 TRBV11-3 CASSLDRAYNEQFF TGTGCCAGCAGCCTTGACAGGGCGTACAATGAGCAGTTCTTC
NA NA TRBJ1-2 TRBV6-1 CASRGGLAGYTF TGTGCCAGCCGGGGGGGCCTCGCGGGCTACACCTTC
NA NA TRBJ2-7 TRBV7-2 CASSNNRGASYEQYF TGTGCCAGCAGCAATAACCGGGGCGCCTCCTACGAGCAGTACTTC
NA NA TRBJ1-2 TRBV7-9 CASSLDSIQSGGYTF TGTGCCAGCAGCCTCGACAGCATCCAGAGCGGTGGCTACACCTTC
NA TRBD1 TRBJ1-5 TRBV30 CALGQGKMGNQPQHF TGTGCCTTAGGACAGGGGAAGATGGGCAATCAGCCCCAGCATTTT
NA TRBD1 TRBJ2-5 TRBV6-6 CASREGQGFGETQYF TGTGCCAGCAGAGAGGGACAGGGGTTCGGGGAGACCCAGTACTTC
once NA TRBJ1-4 TRBV5-1 CASSFWRFNEKLFF TGCGCCAGCAGCTTTTGGCGGTTCAATGAAAAACTGTTTTTT
NA NA TRBJ1-1 TRBV7-2 CASSLAGGVNTEAFF TGTGCCAGCAGCTTAGCGGGGGGAGTGAACACTGAAGCTTTCTTT
NA NA TRBJ2-7 TRBV7-2 CASSLRTASYEQYF TGTGCCAGCAGCCTCCGGACAGCCTCCTACGAGCAGTACTTC
NA NA TRBJ1-1 TRBV28 CASSLLGLKAFF TGTGCCAGCAGTTTATTGGGCTTAAAAGCTTTCTTT
NA TRBD2 TRBJ2-3 TRBV10-1 CASSESTSVGDTQYF TGCGCCAGCAGTGAGTCGACTAGCGTGGGAGATACGCAGTATTTT
NA NA TRBJ2-7 TRBV5-1 CASSLGQHYEQYF TGCGCCAGCAGCTTGGGACAGCACTACGAGCAGTACTTC
NA NA TRBJ1-2 TRBV30 CAWSNSYGYTF TGTGCCTGGAGTAACAGCTATGGCTACACCTTC
NA TRBD1 TRBJ2-7 TRBV6-6 CASSRLEGQGIGEQYF TGTGCCAGCAGTCGCCTAGAGGGACAGGGGATCGGCGAGCAGTACTTC
NA TRBD1 TRBJ2-7 TRBV6-5 CASSYLGTGVLYEQYF TGTGCCAGCAGTTACTTAGGGACAGGGGTTTTGTACGAGCAGTACTTC
NA NA TRBJ1-2 TRBV6-1 CASSGRGYGYTF TGTGCCAGCAGTGGGCGGGGCTATGGCTACACCTTC
NA TRBD2 TRBJ2-2 TRBV11-3 CASSPFSGGARNTGELFF TGTGCCAGCAGCCCGTTTAGCGGGGGGGCGCGGAACACCGGGGAGCTGTTTTTT
NA TRBD2 TRBJ2-5 TRBV5-4 CASSLTSGATRETQYF TGTGCCAGCAGCTTGACTAGCGGGGCGACAAGAGAGACCCAGTACTTC
NA NA TRBJ2-1 TRBV2 CASSELGNNEQFF TGTGCCAGCAGTGAACTAGGAAACAATGAGCAGTTCTTC
NA NA TRBJ2-2 TRBV6-1 CASREGLTGELFF TGTGCCAGCCGCGAGGGTCTCACCGGGGAGCTGTTTTTT
once NA TRBJ2-7 TRBV5-5 CASSLIAGRSYEQYF TGTGCCAGCAGCTTGATCGCGGGGAGATCCTACGAGCAGTACTTC
NA NA TRBJ1-2 TRBV29-1 CSGVPLGGKANYGYTF TGCAGCGGAGTCCCATTGGGCGGAAAAGCTAACTATGGCTACACCTTC
NA NA TRBJ1-3 TRBV19 CASSSQELGSGNTIYF TGTGCCAGTAGTAGTCAGGAACTGGGCTCTGGAAACACCATATATTTT
NA NA TRBJ2-3 TRBV19 CASSMGVGASQYF TGTGCCAGTAGTATGGGGGTCGGAGCCTCGCAGTATTTT
NA NA TRBJ2-7 TRBV25-1 CASSEDGASYEQYF TGTGCCAGCAGTGAGGACGGGGCCTCCTACGAGCAGTACTTC
NA NA TRBJ2-7 TRBV5-1 CASSSFGVAPFREQYF TGCGCCAGCAGCTCGTTCGGGGTGGCTCCATTCCGCGAGCAGTACTTC
NA NA TRBJ1-2 TRBV9 CASSESGTPYYGYTF TGTGCCAGCAGCGAGTCCGGGACGCCCTATTATGGCTACACCTTC
once TRBD2 TRBJ2-7 TRBV6-5 CASSWTSGPYEQYF TGTGCCAGCAGCTGGACTAGCGGACCCTACGAGCAGTACTTC
NA NA TRBJ1-1 TRBV19 CASSSRPNTEAFF TGTGCCAGTAGTTCTAGGCCGAACACTGAAGCTTTCTTT
NA NA TRBJ1-1 TRBV6-6 CASSYLENTEAFF TGTGCCAGCAGTTACTTGGAGAACACTGAAGCTTTCTTT
NA TRBD1 TRBJ1-5 TRBV6-1 CASSGGQGRNQPQHF TGTGCCAGCAGTGGAGGACAGGGACGCAATCAGCCCCAGCATTTT
NA NA TRBJ1-6 TRBV5-1 CASSLNSANSPLHF TGCGCCAGCAGCCTTAACTCGGCTAATTCACCCCTCCACTTT
NA TRBD1 TRBJ1-1 TRBV30 CAWSYQRTGGIPTEAFF TGTGCCTGGAGTTACCAAAGGACAGGGGGGATTCCCACTGAAGCTTTCTTT
NA TRBD1 TRBJ2-5 TRBV9 CASSPLGDRGQETQYF TGTGCCAGCAGCCCCCTCGGGGACAGGGGGCAGGAGACCCAGTACTTC
NA TRBD2 TRBJ2-7 TRBV6-5 CASSYSTTSGYEQYF TGTGCCAGCAGTTACTCCACGACTAGCGGTTACGAGCAGTACTTC
NA TRBD2 TRBJ2-3 TRBV14 CASSPWTRGPTDTQYF TGTGCCAGCAGCCCCTGGACTAGGGGACCCACAGATACGCAGTATTTT
NA TRBD1 TRBJ2-7 TRBV19 CASSPGQGPYEQYF TGTGCCAGTAGTCCAGGACAGGGGCCCTACGAGCAGTACTTC
NA NA TRBJ1-1 TRBV28 CASKQLNTEAFF TGTGCCAGCAAGCAACTGAACACTGAAGCTTTCTTT
NA TRBD1 TRBJ1-4 TRBV28 CASSVGQAGRNEKLFF TGTGCCAGCAGTGTGGGACAGGCGGGAAGGAATGAAAAACTGTTTTTT
NA NA TRBJ1-2 TRBV5-4 CASSLGFGSVYGYTF TGTGCCAGCAGCTTGGGGTTTGGGTCGGTCTATGGCTACACCTTC
NA NA TRBJ2-1 TRBV2 CASSESGSGEQFF TGTGCCAGCAGTGAATCAGGATCGGGTGAGCAGTTCTTC
NA NA TRBJ2-7 TRBV11-2 CASSRTYEQYF TGTGCCAGCAGTCGAACCTACGAGCAGTACTTC
NA NA TRBJ1-1 TRBV5-1 CASSLRQNTEAFF TGCGCCAGCAGCTTGCGACAGAACACTGAAGCTTTCTTT
NA TRBD1 TRBJ1-3 TRBV5-5 CASSSTGQISGNTIYF TGTGCCAGCAGCTCCACGGGACAGATCTCTGGAAACACCATATATTTT
few TRBD1 TRBJ1-2 TRBV29-1 CSAMDRVDYGYTF TGCAGCGCCATGGACAGGGTAGACTATGGCTACACCTTC
NA NA TRBJ1-1 TRBV29-1 CSVQNTEAFF TGCAGCGTTCAGAACACTGAAGCTTTCTTT